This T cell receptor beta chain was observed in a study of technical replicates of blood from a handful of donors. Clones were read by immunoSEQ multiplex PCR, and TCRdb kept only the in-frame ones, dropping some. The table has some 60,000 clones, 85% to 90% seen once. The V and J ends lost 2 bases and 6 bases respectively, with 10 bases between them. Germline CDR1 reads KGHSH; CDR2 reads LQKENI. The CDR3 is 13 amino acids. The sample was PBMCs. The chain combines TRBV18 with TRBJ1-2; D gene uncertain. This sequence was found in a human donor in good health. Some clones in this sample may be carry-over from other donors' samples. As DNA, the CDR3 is TGTGCCAGCTCACCATTCGAGGGAGATGGCTACACCTTC. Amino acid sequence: CASSPFEGDGYTF.